One and the same sample provided the 22 T cell receptor beta chains below, sequenced in a study of T cell responses to AZD1222 COVID-19 vaccine (dated by TCRdb to the early 2020s). The time point label of this sample denotes: about 28 days (+/-7) after the second vaccine dose. Receptor libraries were prepared by the immunoSEQ multiplex PCR assay. TCRdb's version of the immuneACCESS table is confined to in-frame rearrangements and falls short of the full clone set. An unresolved V gene accounts for under half of the shortfall where checked; the remainder is of unknown origin. The sample table contains more than 60,000 clones; only one count was recorded for around 86% of them. More than 15% of the sample rests with the top ten. The sample here was peripheral blood, taken 28 days after the second AZD1222 dose. These receptors were collected from an adult who received the AZD1222 COVID-19 vaccine.

The chain carries TRBV5-5 and TRBJ1-5, with TRBD1 as a possible D gene (5 bases). In germline, CDR1 is SGHKS, CDR2 YYEKEE (reference sequence). Trimming pared 4 bases from V and 2 bases from J, leaving 10 bases between. The CDR3 is made up of 14 amino acids. This CDR3 reads CASSRGLGNQPQHF. CDR3 nucleotides: TGTGCCAGCAGCCGGGGGTTAGGCAATCAGCCCCAGCATTTT.

This clone was seen a single time. The chain is built from TRBV4-3 and TRBJ1-4; D is unresolved. V was shortened by 1 base and J by 0 bases, with 6 bases between the two germline ends. Germline V gene sequence: CDR1 LGHNA, CDR2 YSLEER. The CDR3 extends over 15 amino acids. CDR3: CASSQGVSTNEKLFF. The CDR3 coding sequence is TGCGCCAGCAGCCAAGGGGTTTCAACTAATGAAAAACTGTTTTTT.

The genes are TRBV27 and TRBJ1-4; D not certain. The CDR3 spans 13 residues. Germline V gene data show CDR1 as MNHEY and CDR2 as SMNVEV (reference sequence). The V and J ends lost 9 bases and 4 bases respectively, with 12 bases between them. The CDR3 loop reads CASMDGGNEKLFF. CDR3 nucleotide sequence: TGTGCCAGTATGGACGGAGGTAATGAAAAACTGTTTTTT.

The chain uses TRBV7-9 and TRBJ1-1, with unresolved D. Germline CDR1 and CDR2: SEHNR and FQNEAQ (reference sequence). Trimming cost V 5 bases and J 2 bases, with 12 bases left between them. The CDR3 consists of 14 residues. The CDR3 DNA reads as TGTGCCAGCAGCCCCTGGGGAGGAAACACTGAAGCTTTCTTT. Protein: CASSPWGGNTEAFF.

V usage is TRBV7-2 and J usage is TRBJ2-7; 11 bases are shared with TRBD2. V trimming: 6 bases; J trimming: 4 bases; junction bases outside the gene matches: 8. CDR3 length equals 15 residues. CDR1 is SGHTA, CDR2 FQGNSA, per germline. The CDR3 region is CASSVAGTSGYEQYF. The CDR3 bases are TGTGCCAGCAGTGTAGCCGGGACTAGCGGATACGAGCAGTACTTC.

This clone was recorded once. The chain uses TRBV7-9 and TRBJ1-4; TRBD1 might be the D (6 bases). V was trimmed by 3 bases and J by 8 bases, leaving 13 bases between them. Germline CDR1 is SEHNR and CDR2 is FQNEAQ (reference sequence). The length of the CDR3 is 14 residues. The CDR3 sequence is CASSFTGNGEKLFF. In DNA, the CDR3 is TGTGCCAGCAGCTTTACAGGGAATGGGGAAAAACTGTTTTTT.

This chain connects TRBV20-1 to TRBJ2-7; D gene uncertain. Germline assignment: CDR1 DFQATT and CDR2 SNEGSKA (reference sequence). V was shortened by 5 bases and J by 1 base, with 6 bases between the two germline ends. This CDR3 has 11 amino acids. The CDR3 bases are TGCAGTGCTCAAGGTTCCTACGAGCAGTACTTC. Amino acids: CSAQGSYEQYF.

The chain couples TRBV7-2 to TRBJ1-4; D unclear. CDR1 is SGHTA and CDR2 is FQGNSA in the germline V gene. This CDR3 has 16 residues. The V end lost 5 bases, the J end lost 6 bases, and 19 bases lay between the germline ends. The CDR3 nucleotides are TGTGCCAGCAGCGCCGGACCGCTCGGGAGCGATGAAAAACTGTTTTTT. Translated: CASSAGPLGSDEKLFF.

The chain links TRBV19 to TRBJ1-1; D is uncertain. The germline V and J ends were trimmed by 3 bases and 11 bases, with 16 bases remaining between them. The CDR3 spans 13 residues. Germline CDR1 is LNHDA and CDR2 is SQIVND (reference sequence). The CDR3 nucleotides are TGTGCCAGTAGTATCTCCCCGGTCTCGTCGGCTTTCTTT. Translation gives CASSISPVSSAFF.

V is TRBV12-5 and J is TRBJ1-4; TRBD1 aligns across 8 bases. Unmatched junction bases numbered 8, after V lost 6 bases and J lost 8 bases. This CDR3 spans 14 amino acids. The germline gives CDR1 LGHNT, CDR2 FRNRAP. The CDR3 bases are TGTGCTAGTGGAGTGCAGGGGGCAACGGAAAAACTGTTTTTT. Translating gives CASGVQGATEKLFF.

The V call is TRBV4-1, the J call TRBJ1-6, with 7 bases aligning to TRBD1. This CDR3 has 14 amino acids. The germline V gene has CDR1 MGHRA and CDR2 YSYEKL. The trim removed 1 base at V and 9 bases at J, leaving 3 bases unmatched. CDR3 sequence (DNA): TGCGCCAGCAGCCAAGGAGGGGACAGTTCACCCCTCCACTTT. Translated, it gives CASSQGGDSSPLHF.

This clone was seen only a few times. The chain is built from TRBV11-2 and TRBJ2-7; TRBD2 matches at 9 bases. With V trimmed by 0 bases and J by 0 bases, 3 bases remained unmatched. There are 16 residues in the CDR3. From germline, CDR1 is SGHAT and CDR2 FQNNGV. The CDR3: CASSLDSGGASYEQYF. DNA for the CDR3: TGTGCCAGCAGCTTAGATAGCGGGGGAGCCTCCTACGAGCAGTACTTC.

The chain combines TRBV27 with TRBJ2-5, with D perhaps TRBD1 (7 bases). Per the germline V gene, CDR1 is MNHEY and CDR2 is SMNVEV (reference sequence). The CDR3 is made up of 15 amino acids. The V end lost 5 bases, the J end lost 2 bases, and 15 bases lay between the germline ends. This CDR3 is CASSAGGQKQETQYF. The CDR3 coding sequence is TGTGCCAGCAGTGCCGGGGGACAGAAGCAAGAGACCCAGTACTTC.

This clone was observed once. Its ends do not fully match the called genes, so a read error is possible. This chain joins TRBV30 and TRBJ1-2; no clear D. The CDR3 spans 11 residues. CDR1 and CDR2 (germline): GTSNPN, SVGIG (reference sequence). CDR3 amino acids: CAWSPNVGRFF. CDR3 sequence (DNA): TGTGCCTGGAGTCCTAACGTAGGCCGCTTCTTC.

The V call is TRBV5-1, the J call TRBJ2-5; 8 bases agree with TRBD1. Germline loops: CDR1 SGHRS, CDR2 YFSETQ. V shed 0 bases, J shed 4 bases, and the junction held 5 bases outside the gene matches. The CDR3 is 15 residues long. This chain's CDR3 is CASSLGRGRGETQYF. CDR3 coding DNA: TGCGCCAGCAGCTTGGGCAGGGGGCGGGGAGAGACCCAGTACTTC.

The chain carries TRBV14 and TRBJ1-1; TRBD1 aligns across 8 bases. The V and J ends lost 6 bases and 0 bases, in that order; junction bases with no gene match: 12. The CDR3 has 17 amino acids. Germline loops: CDR1 SGHDN, CDR2 FVKESK. The CDR3 loop is CASRRTGLSSMNTEAFF. Written as DNA, the CDR3 is TGTGCCAGCAGGCGGACAGGGCTTAGCAGTATGAACACTGAAGCTTTCTTT. The variable domain in full, with the rest retrieved from reference TRBV14 and TRBJ1-1, is EAGVTQFPSHSVIEKGQTVTLRCDPISGHDNLYWYRRVMGKEIKFLLHFVKESKQDESGMPNNRFLAERTGGTYSTLKVQPAELEDSGVYFCASRRTGLSSMNTEAFFGQGTRLTVV.

V usage is TRBV4-1 and J usage is TRBJ1-2; TRBD1 aligns across 8 bases. With 3 bases clipped from V and 3 bases from J, the junction kept 3 bases outside the gene matches. Looked up from germline, CDR1 is MGHRA and CDR2 is YSYEKL. The CDR3 consists of 14 residues. The CDR3 nucleotides are TGCGCCAGCAGCCACTCGACAGGGGACTATGGCTACACCTTC. Translation: CASSHSTGDYGYTF.

A few counts support this clone. The genes are TRBV19 and TRBJ1-4; no reliable D call. The CDR3 loop spans 13 amino acids. V was shortened by 5 bases and J by 8 bases, with 12 bases between the two germline ends. Germline lookup yields CDR1 LNHDA and CDR2 SQIVND (reference sequence). The CDR3 is CASSLPHGEKLFF. The CDR3 DNA is TGTGCCAGTAGTTTGCCCCATGGCGAAAAACTGTTTTTT.

The chain couples TRBV21-1 to TRBJ2-7; the D segment call TRBD2 is taken from the table without a DNA check. TRBV21-1 is a known pseudogene. The CDR3 spans 12 residues. CDR3 nucleotide sequence: TGTGCCAGCAGCAAAGCTAGCCACGAGCAGTACTTC. The encoded protein is CASSKASHEQYF.

V usage is TRBV6-5 and J usage is TRBJ1-4, with 9 bases matching TRBD1. Germline V gene data show CDR1 as MNHEY and CDR2 as SVGAGI. The CDR3 has 14 residues. Losses at the gene ends were 9 bases for V and 5 bases for J; bases not matched to a gene: 7. The DNA for the CDR3 is TGTGCCAGTCAATCCGGGACAGGGAATGAAAAACTGTTTTTT. This gives the protein CASQSGTGNEKLFF.

This chain links TRBV11-2 with TRBJ1-1; D unresolved. Looked up from germline, CDR1 is SGHAT and CDR2 is FQNNGV. This CDR3 is 12 amino acids long. Trimming stripped 0 bases from V and 4 bases from J, with 3 bases between. CDR3 sequence (DNA): TGTGCCAGCAGCTTAGAGAGCACTGAAGCTTTCTTT. Its translation is CASSLESTEAFF.

The chain joins TRBV9 to TRBJ1-4; 11 bases fit TRBD1. Germline loops: CDR1 SGDLS, CDR2 YYNGEE. V lost 4 bases and J lost 5; bases outside the gene matches: 7. The CDR3 has 16 residues. The CDR3 sequence: CASSLRTGGANEKLFF. Here the CDR3 DNA reads TGTGCCAGCAGCTTAAGGACAGGGGGCGCGAATGAAAAACTGTTTTTT.